The subject of this entry is one T cell receptor (beta chain). Assay used: immunoSEQ multiplex PCR; TCRdb lists only in-frame clones, some missing. Among 240,000 or so clones listed, about 84% were seen once. Deletions cut 2 bases from V and 4 bases from J, with 15 bases between. The V gene's germline CDR1 is MGHRA and CDR2 YSYEKL. This CDR3 region has 16 residues. This sample is part of a study of blood T cell repertoires in COVID-19. Study in general: In each case, the material was cDNA or gDNA derived from T cells, B-cell-depleted T cells, or PBMCs.

This receptor was obtained from a woman in her fifties or sixties who had recovered from COVID-19. Sequenced input: PBMCs or T cells enriched from blood (not recorded which). This chain connects TRBV4-1 to TRBJ2-1, with D maybe TRBD2 (6 bases). CDR3 nucleotides: TGCGCCAGCAGCCAACCCCGGAGGGGAGTGTACAATGAGCAGTTCTTC. Amino acid sequence: CASSQPRRGVYNEQFF.